The entry that follows covers one T cell receptor (beta chain) sequence. The antigen is unknown. The data stem from a study of early T cells in non-severe SARS-CoV-2 infection. Study-wide context: It was bulk RNA from unsorted whole blood that was sequenced, and the chains were unpaired. Study-wide points: VDJdb-based matching was biased toward anti-spike CD8 responses and missed private and CD4 specificities.

As part of library construction, unique molecular identifiers were attached to individual cDNA molecules. TCRdb re-called the 5' RACE reads with MiXCR, one entry per CDR3 protein. The sample holds about 45,000 distinct CDR3 sequences, roughly 10% seen once. Per germline, CDR1 SGHVS and CDR2 FQNEAQ. The CDR3 runs 11 residues. Trimming pared 5 bases from V and 9 bases from J, leaving 8 bases between. Sequencing used whole blood. The clonotype originates from an adult who was a healthcare worker with PCR-confirmed SARS-CoV-2 infection or an uninfected control (not recorded which). The chain links TRBV7-8 to TRBJ2-1; D unresolved. The CDR3 region has the DNA TGTGCCAGCAGCCCCGGTGGTGAGCAGTTCTTC. It is translated as CASSPGGEQFF.